This TCR beta chain came from a study of PD-L1 blockade in urothelial cancer. Study-wide background: Blood samples had a median of 141,255 T cells, some 83,000 unique TCRs, and clonality 0.075 to 0.095.

TCRdb keeps only in-frame clones here, not all; method: immunoSEQ multiplex PCR. There are about 51,000 clones in the sample; 88% occur only once, and 2% to 3% lies in the top ten. Regarding time point: peripheral blood 6 weeks after treatment start. This CDR3 has 12 amino acids. Germline lookup yields CDR1 SGDLS and CDR2 YYNGEE. Deletions cut 3 bases from V and 8 bases from J, with 9 bases between. The source of this sequence is a man in his 60s with urothelial cancer. J is TRBJ2-1 and V is TRBV9; D gene uncertain. Material: PBMCs, obtained around atezolizumab (anti-PD-L1) treatment. The DNA for the CDR3 is TGTGCCAGCAGCGGCTACAGTGATGAGCAGTTCTTC. It translates to CASSGYSDEQFF.